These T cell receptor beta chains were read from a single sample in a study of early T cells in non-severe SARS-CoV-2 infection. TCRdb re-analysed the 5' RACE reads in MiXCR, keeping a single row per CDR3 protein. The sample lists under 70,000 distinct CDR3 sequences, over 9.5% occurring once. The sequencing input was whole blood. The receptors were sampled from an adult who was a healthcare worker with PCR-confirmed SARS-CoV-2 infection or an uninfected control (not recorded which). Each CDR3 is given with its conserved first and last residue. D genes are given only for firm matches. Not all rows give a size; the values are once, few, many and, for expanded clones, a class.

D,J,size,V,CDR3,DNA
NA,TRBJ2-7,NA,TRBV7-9,CASSLGGLPYEQYF,TGTGCCAGCAGCTTAGGGGGACTCCCCTACGAGCAGTACTTC
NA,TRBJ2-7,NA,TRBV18,CASSVSSSYEQYF,TGTGCCAGCTCCGTCAGTAGCTCCTACGAGCAGTACTTC
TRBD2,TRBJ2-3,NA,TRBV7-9,CASSRGTSADTQYF,TGTGCCAGCAGCCGCGGGACTAGTGCGGATACGCAGTATTTT
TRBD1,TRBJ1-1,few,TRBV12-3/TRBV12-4,CASSLRSTGDLNTEAFF,TGTGCCAGCAGTTTACGCAGCACAGGGGATTTGAACACTGAAGCTTTCTTT
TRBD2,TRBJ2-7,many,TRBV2,CASRGSPSGTYEQYF,TGTGCCAGCAGGGGATCCCCTAGCGGGACCTACGAGCAGTACTTC
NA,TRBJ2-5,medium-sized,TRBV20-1,CRPGVGGRGQETQYF,TGCAGGCCCGGGGTAGGAGGACGGGGCCAAGAGACCCAGTACTTC
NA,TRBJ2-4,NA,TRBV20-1,CSASPRVSDKNIQYF,TGCAGTGCTAGTCCCAGGGTGTCTGACAAAAACATTCAGTACTTC
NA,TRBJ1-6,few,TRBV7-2,CASSLNWVRSPLHF,TGTGCCAGCAGCTTAAACTGGGTACGGTCACCCCTCCACTTT
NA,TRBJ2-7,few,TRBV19,CASSSPGQTSSYEQYF,TGTGCCAGTAGTTCCCCCGGGCAGACGAGCTCCTACGAGCAGTACTTC
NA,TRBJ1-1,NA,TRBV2,CASSGWTNVGLAEAFF,TGTGCCAGCAGTGGTTGGACAAACGTCGGGCTGGCTGAAGCTTTCTTT
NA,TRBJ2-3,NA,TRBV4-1,CASSQDRGSSTDTQYF,TGCGCCAGCAGCCAAGATCGCGGGTCTAGCACAGATACGCAGTATTTT
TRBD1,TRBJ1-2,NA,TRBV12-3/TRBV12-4,CASSGGQGRRYTF,TGTGCCAGCAGTGGTGGACAGGGGCGGCGTTACACCTTC
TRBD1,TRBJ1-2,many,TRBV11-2,CASSRQGSSGYTF,TGTGCCAGCAGTCGACAGGGGAGCAGTGGCTACACCTTC
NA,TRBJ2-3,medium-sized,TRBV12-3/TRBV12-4,CASSFGGAGDTQYF,TGTGCCAGCAGTTTTGGCGGGGCGGGAGATACGCAGTATTTT
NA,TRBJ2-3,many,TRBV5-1,CASSPEGPSNTQYF,TGCGCCAGCAGCCCGGAGGGGCCTAGCAATACGCAGTATTTT
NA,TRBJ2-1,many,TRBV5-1,CASSLAEGLAYNEQFF,TGCGCCAGCAGCTTGGCCGAGGGACTGGCTTACAATGAGCAGTTCTTC
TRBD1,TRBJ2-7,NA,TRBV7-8,CASSSFTGTASSYEQYF,TGTGCCAGCAGCTCATTCACCGGGACAGCAAGCTCCTACGAGCAGTACTTC
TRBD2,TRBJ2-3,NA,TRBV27,CASSSFERESKDTQYF,TGTGCCAGCAGTAGCTTCGAGCGGGAGTCAAAAGATACGCAGTATTTT
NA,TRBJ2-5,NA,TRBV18,CASSPPTRETQYF,TGTGCCAGCTCACCACCGACTCGGGAGACCCAGTACTTC
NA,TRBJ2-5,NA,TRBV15,CATSRDVAGQETQYF,TGTGCCACCAGCAGAGATGTGGCAGGCCAAGAGACCCAGTACTTC
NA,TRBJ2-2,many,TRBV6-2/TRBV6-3,CASKWGYTGELFF,TGTGCCAGCAAGTGGGGTTACACCGGGGAGCTGTTTTTT
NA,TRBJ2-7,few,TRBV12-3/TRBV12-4,CASSPGTSRGTYEQYF,TGTGCCAGCAGTCCCGGGACTTCGAGGGGAACCTACGAGCAGTACTTC
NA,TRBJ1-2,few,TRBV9,CASSGKGIGYGYTF,TGTGCCAGCAGCGGGAAGGGGATCGGCTATGGCTACACCTTC
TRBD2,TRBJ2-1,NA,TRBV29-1,CSVSSGRLAYNEQFF,TGCAGCGTAAGTAGCGGGAGACTCGCCTACAATGAGCAGTTCTTC
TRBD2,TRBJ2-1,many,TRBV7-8,CASSPGGASGRYEQFF,TGTGCCAGCAGCCCCGGAGGTGCTAGCGGGAGGTATGAGCAGTTCTTC
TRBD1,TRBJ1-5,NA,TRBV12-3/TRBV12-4,CASSPTGDHQPQHF,TGTGCCAGCAGTCCGACAGGGGATCATCAGCCCCAGCATTTT
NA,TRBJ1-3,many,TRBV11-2,CASRPGDSGNTIYF,TGTGCCAGCAGACCAGGTGACTCTGGAAACACCATATATTTT
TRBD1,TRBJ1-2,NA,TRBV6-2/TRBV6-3,CASGQGLNYGYTF,TGTGCCAGCGGACAGGGTCTGAACTATGGCTACACCTTC
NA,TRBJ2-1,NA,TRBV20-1,CSANGVYNEQFF,TGCAGTGCAAACGGGGTTTACAATGAGCAGTTCTTC
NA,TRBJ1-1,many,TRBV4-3,CASSQNRDTEAFF,TGCGCCAGCAGCCAAAACCGGGACACTGAAGCTTTCTTT
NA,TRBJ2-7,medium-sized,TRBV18,CASSPNPQSYEQYF,TGTGCCAGCTCACCAAACCCGCAATCCTACGAGCAGTACTTC
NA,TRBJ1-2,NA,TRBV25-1,CASSRSYGYTF,TGTGCCAGTAGCAGGTCCTATGGCTACACCTTC
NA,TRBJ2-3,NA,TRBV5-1,CASSLGKLTDTDTQYF,TGCGCCAGCAGCTTGGGGAAATTGACGGACACAGATACGCAGTATTTT
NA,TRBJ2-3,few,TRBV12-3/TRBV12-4,CASSFGPTIDTQYF,TGTGCCAGCAGTTTTGGGCCCACGATAGATACGCAGTATTTT
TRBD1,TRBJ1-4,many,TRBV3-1,CASSPTGVGEKLFF,TGTGCCAGCAGCCCGACAGGGGTAGGTGAAAAACTGTTTTTT
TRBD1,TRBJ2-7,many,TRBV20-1,CSARDADRTAYEQYF,TGCAGTGCTAGAGATGCGGACAGGACGGCCTACGAGCAGTACTTC
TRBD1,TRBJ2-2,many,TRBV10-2,CASSESGTGGFGELFF,TGCGCCAGCAGTGAGTCCGGGACAGGGGGCTTCGGGGAGCTGTTTTTT
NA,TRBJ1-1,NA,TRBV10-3,CATTATAMNTEAFF,TGTGCCACCACGGCGACAGCCATGAACACTGAAGCTTTCTTT
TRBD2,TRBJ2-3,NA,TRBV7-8,CASSLSTRLADHTDTQYF,TGTGCCAGCAGCTTAAGTACACGACTAGCGGACCACACAGATACGCAGTATTTT
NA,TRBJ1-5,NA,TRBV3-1,CASSQGGNQPQHF,TGTGCCAGCAGCCAAGGGGGAAATCAGCCCCAGCATTTT
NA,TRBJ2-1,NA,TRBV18,CASSPPGRDEQFF,TGTGCCAGCTCACCACCAGGGCGGGATGAGCAGTTCTTC
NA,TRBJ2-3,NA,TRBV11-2,CASSWGIGGTDTQYF,TGTGCCAGCAGCTGGGGTATAGGGGGCACAGATACGCAGTATTTT
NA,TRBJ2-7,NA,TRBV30,CAWSSAVLSGEQYF,TGTGCCTGGTCTTCAGCGGTGTTATCGGGGGAGCAGTACTTC
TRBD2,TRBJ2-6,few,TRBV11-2,CASSFSRVGSSSGNYSGANVLTF,TGTGCCAGCAGCTTTTCGCGAGTCGGGTCTTCTAGCGGGAACTACTCTGGGGCCAACGTCCTGACTTTC
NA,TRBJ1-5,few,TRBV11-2,CASSLTSYNQPQHF,TGTGCCAGCAGCCTTACAAGTTACAATCAGCCCCAGCATTTT
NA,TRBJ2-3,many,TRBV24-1,CATSERGGTDTQYF,TGTGCCACCAGTGAGAGGGGAGGCACAGATACGCAGTATTTT
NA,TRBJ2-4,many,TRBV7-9,CASSLMSRSENIQYF,TGTGCCAGCAGCCTAATGAGCCGGTCAGAAAACATTCAGTACTTC
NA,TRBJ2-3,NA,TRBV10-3,CAITEGASTDTQYF,TGTGCCATCACGGAGGGGGCTAGCACAGATACGCAGTATTTT
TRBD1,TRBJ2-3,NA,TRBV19,CASSTIPGQGTDTQYF,TGTGCCAGTAGTACCATACCGGGACAGGGAACCGATACGCAGTATTTT
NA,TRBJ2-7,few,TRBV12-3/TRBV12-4,CASSLAGGGAYEQYF,TGTGCCAGCAGTTTAGCAGGTGGTGGAGCCTACGAGCAGTACTTC
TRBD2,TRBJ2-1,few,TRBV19,CASSGGGSYNEQFF,TGTGCCAGCTCGGGAGGCGGTTCCTACAATGAGCAGTTCTTC
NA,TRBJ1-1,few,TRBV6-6,CASSYGGATEAFF,TGTGCCAGCAGTTACGGGGGGGCCACTGAAGCTTTCTTT
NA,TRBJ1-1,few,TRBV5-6,CASSKYSGGAEITEAFF,TGTGCCAGCAGCAAGTACAGTGGAGGAGCAGAGATCACTGAAGCTTTCTTT
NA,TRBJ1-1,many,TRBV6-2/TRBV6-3,CASSYGRLNTEAFF,TGTGCCAGCAGTTACGGCAGGTTGAACACTGAAGCTTTCTTT
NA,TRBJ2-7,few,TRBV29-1,CSVGVVQGQYF,TGCAGCGTTGGGGTGGTCCAGGGGCAGTACTTC
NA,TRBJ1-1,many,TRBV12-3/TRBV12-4,CASSLEVGIGGDTEAFF,TGTGCCAGCAGTTTAGAAGTAGGGATTGGGGGAGACACTGAAGCTTTCTTT
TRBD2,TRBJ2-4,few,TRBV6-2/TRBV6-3,CASSPQAGLAKNIQYF,TGTGCCAGCAGTCCCCAAGCGGGATTAGCCAAAAACATTCAGTACTTC
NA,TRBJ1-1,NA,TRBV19,CASRHREQNTEAFF,TGTGCCAGTAGACACAGGGAGCAGAACACTGAAGCTTTCTTT